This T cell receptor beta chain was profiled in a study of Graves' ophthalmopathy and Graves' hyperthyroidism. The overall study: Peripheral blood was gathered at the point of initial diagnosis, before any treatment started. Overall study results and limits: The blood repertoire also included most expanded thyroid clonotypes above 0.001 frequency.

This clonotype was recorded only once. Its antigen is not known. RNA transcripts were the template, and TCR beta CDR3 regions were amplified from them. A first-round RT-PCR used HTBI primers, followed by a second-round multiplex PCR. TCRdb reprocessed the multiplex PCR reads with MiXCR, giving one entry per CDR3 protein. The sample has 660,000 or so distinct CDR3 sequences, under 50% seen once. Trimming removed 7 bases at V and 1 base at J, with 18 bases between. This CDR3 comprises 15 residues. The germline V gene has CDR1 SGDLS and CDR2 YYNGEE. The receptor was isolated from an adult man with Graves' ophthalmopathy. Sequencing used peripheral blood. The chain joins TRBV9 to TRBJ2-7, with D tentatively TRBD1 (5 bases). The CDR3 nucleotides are TGTGCCAGCTCACCACAAGAGGACACATCCTACGAGCAGTACTTC. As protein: CASSPQEDTSYEQYF.